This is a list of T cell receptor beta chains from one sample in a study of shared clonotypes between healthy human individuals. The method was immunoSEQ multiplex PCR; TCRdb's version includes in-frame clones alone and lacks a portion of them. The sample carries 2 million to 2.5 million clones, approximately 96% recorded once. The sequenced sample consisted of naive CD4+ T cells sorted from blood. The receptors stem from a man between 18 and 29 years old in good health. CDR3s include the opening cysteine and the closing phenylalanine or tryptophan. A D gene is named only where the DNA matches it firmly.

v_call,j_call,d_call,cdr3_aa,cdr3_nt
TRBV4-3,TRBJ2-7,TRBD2,CASSQVAGGRYEQYF,TGCGCCAGCAGCCAAGTAGCGGGAGGACGCTACGAGCAGTACTTC
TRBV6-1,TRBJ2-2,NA,CASEGGAANTGELFF,TGTGCCAGCGAAGGGGGAGCGGCAAACACCGGGGAGCTGTTTTTT
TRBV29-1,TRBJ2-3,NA,CSVEPGRLFTDTQYF,TGCAGCGTTGAGCCGGGACGGTTATTCACAGATACGCAGTATTTT
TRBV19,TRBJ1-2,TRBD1,CATGDRANYGYTF,TGTGCCACTGGGGACAGAGCTAACTATGGCTACACCTTC
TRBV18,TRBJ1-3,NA,CASSPLGRIGSSGNTIYF,TGTGCCAGCTCACCACTCGGCCGGATAGGCTCCTCTGGAAACACCATATATTTT
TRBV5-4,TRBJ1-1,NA,CASSLGERTEAFF,TGTGCCAGCAGCTTGGGCGAGCGCACTGAAGCTTTCTTT
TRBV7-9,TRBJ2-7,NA,CASSLGGQSYEQYF,TGTGCCAGCAGCTTAGGGGGACAATCCTACGAGCAGTACTTC
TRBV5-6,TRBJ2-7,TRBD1,CASSWGGQGPYEQYF,TGTGCCAGCAGCTGGGGAGGACAGGGGCCCTACGAGCAGTACTTC
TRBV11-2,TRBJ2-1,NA,CASSPTSYNEQFF,TGTGCCAGCAGCCCTACCTCCTACAATGAGCAGTTCTTC
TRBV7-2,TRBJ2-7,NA,CASSLGPGSYEQYF,TGTGCCAGCAGCTTAGGACCAGGCTCCTACGAGCAGTACTTC
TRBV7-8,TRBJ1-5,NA,CASSLGPGNQPQHF,TGTGCCAGCAGCCTCGGACCCGGGAATCAGCCCCAGCATTTT
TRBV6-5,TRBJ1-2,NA,CASSQGYGYTF,TGTGCCAGCAGTCAAGGCTATGGCTACACCTTC
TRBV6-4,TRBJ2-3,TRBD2,CASSALAGATTDTQYF,TGTGCCAGCAGTGCACTAGCGGGGGCTACCACAGATACGCAGTATTTT
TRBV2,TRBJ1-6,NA,CATPKDLNSPLHF,TGTGCCACCCCTAAAGACTTAAATTCACCCCTCCACTTT
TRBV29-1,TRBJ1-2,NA,CSVAGGGYTF,TGCAGCGTTGCGGGAGGCGGCTACACCTTC
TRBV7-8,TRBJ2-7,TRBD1,CASSLAGDRVSYEQYF,TGTGCCAGCAGCTTAGCGGGGGACAGGGTTTCCTACGAGCAGTACTTC
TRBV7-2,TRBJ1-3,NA,CASSPHQQDTIYF,TGTGCCAGCAGCCCTCACCAGCAGGACACCATATATTTT
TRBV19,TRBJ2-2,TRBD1,CASSRGQLRPGELFF,TGTGCCAGTAGCAGGGGGCAGCTCCGCCCCGGGGAGCTGTTTTTT